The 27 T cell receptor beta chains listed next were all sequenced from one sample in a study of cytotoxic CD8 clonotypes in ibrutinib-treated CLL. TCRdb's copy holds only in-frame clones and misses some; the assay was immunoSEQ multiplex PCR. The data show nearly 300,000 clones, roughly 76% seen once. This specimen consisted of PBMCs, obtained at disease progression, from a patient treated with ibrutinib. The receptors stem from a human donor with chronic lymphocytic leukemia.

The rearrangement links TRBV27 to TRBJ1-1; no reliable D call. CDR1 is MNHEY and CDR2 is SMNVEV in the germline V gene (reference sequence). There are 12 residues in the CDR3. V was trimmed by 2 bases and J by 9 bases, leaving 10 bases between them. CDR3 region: CASSLGGGKAFF. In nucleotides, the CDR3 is TGTGCCAGCAGTTTAGGAGGAGGGAAAGCTTTCTTT.

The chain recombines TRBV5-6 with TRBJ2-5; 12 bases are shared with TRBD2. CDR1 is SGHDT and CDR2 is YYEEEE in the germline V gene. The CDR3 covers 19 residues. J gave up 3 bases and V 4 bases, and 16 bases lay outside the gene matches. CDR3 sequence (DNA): TGTGCCAGCAGCCGCATCCACACTAGCGGGGGGTGGGTGGAAGAGACCCAGTACTTC. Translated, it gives CASSRIHTSGGWVEETQYF.

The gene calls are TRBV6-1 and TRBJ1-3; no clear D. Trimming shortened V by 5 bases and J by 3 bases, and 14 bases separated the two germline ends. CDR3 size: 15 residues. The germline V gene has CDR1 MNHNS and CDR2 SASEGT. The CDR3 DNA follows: TGTGCCAGCAGTCCGAAGAGTTTTTTTGGAAACACCATATATTTT. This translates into CASSPKSFFGNTIYF.

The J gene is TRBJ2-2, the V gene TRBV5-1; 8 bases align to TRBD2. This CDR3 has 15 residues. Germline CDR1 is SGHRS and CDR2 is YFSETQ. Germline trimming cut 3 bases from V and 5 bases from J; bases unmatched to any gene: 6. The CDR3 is CASSSGGRPTGELFF. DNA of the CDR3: TGCGCCAGCAGCTCGGGGGGGCGACCTACCGGGGAGCTGTTTTTT.

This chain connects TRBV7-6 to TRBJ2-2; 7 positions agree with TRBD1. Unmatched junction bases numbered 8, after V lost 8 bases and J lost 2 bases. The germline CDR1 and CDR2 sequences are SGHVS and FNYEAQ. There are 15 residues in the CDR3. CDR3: CASGVGGHNTGELFF. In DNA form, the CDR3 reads TGTGCCAGCGGGGTAGGGGGCCATAACACCGGGGAGCTGTTTTTT.

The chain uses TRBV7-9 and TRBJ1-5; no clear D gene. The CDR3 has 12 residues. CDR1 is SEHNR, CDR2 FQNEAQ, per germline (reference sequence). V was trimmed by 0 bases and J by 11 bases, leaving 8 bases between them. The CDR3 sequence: CASSLAPKTQHF. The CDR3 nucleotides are TGTGCCAGCAGCTTAGCTCCCAAAACCCAGCATTTT.

CDR3 bases: TGTGCCAGCAGCTTAGTGCGTCGGGGGAGCGCCCAAGAGACCCAGTACTTC. It encodes CASSLVRRGSAQETQYF. The chain has TRBV11-2 and TRBJ2-5, with D perhaps TRBD2 (6 bases). V lost 1 base to trimming and J lost 1 base, with 16 bases between them. The CDR3 is made up of 17 amino acids. CDR1 and CDR2 from the germline V gene are SGHAT and FQNNGV.

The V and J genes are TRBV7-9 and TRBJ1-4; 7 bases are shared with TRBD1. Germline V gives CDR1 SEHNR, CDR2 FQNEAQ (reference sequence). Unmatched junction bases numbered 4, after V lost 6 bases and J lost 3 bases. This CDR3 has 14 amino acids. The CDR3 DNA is TGTGCCAGCAGAACAGGGGTTGCTAATGAAAAACTGTTTTTT. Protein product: CASRTGVANEKLFF.

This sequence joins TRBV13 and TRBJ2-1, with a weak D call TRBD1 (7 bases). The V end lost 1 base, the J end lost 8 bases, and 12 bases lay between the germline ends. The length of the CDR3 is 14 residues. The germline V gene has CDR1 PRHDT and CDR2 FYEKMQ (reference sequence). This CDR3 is CASSLAPRGDEQFF. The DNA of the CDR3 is TGTGCCAGCAGCTTAGCCCCCAGGGGGGATGAGCAGTTCTTC.

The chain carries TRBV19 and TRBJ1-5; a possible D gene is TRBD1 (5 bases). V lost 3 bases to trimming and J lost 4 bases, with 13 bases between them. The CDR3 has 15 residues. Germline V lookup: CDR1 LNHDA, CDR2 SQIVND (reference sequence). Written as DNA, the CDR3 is TGTGCCAGTAGTATGAGACAGTTCAGGAATCAGCCCCAGCATTTT. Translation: CASSMRQFRNQPQHF.

DNA for the CDR3: TGCGCCAGCAGCCAAGACGGGGGTAGCAATCAGCCCCAGCATTTT. It specifies CASSQDGGSNQPQHF. This chain joins TRBV4-1 and TRBJ1-5, with a weak D call TRBD1 (5 bases). This CDR3 has 15 residues. V lost 0 bases and J lost 0, with 6 bases in between. Germline CDR1 and CDR2: MGHRA and YSYEKL.

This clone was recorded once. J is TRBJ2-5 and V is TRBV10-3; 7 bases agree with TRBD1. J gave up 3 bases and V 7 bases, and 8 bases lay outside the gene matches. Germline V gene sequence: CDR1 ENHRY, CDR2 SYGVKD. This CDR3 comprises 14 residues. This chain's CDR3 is CAINHAGTEETQYF. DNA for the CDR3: TGTGCCATCAACCACGCCGGGACAGAAGAGACCCAGTACTTC.

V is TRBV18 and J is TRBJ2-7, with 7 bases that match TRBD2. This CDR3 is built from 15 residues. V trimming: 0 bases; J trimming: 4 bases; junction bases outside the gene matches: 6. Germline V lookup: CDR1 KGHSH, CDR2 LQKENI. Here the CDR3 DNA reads TGTGCCAGCTCACCACCCGGGGGGAAAAAGTACGAGCAGTACTTC. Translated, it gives CASSPPGGKKYEQYF.

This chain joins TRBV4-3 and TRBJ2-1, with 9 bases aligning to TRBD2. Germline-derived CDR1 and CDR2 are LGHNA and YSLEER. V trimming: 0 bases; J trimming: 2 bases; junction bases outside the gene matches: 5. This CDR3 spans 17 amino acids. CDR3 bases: TGCGCCAGCAGCCAAGATAGGCCTAGCGGGGCCTACAATGAGCAGTTCTTC. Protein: CASSQDRPSGAYNEQFF.

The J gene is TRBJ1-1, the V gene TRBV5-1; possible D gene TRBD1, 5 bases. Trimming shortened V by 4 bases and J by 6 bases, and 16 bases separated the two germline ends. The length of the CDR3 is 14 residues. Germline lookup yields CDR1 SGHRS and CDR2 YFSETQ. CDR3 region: CASSRSPRGAEAFF. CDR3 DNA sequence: TGCGCCAGCAGCCGATCTCCTCGGGGCGCTGAAGCTTTCTTT.

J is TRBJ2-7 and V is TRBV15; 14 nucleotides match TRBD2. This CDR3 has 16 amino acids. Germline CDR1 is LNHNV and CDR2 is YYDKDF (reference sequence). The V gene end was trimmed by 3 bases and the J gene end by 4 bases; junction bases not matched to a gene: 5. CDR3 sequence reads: CATSREGTSGSYEQYF. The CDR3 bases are TGTGCCACCAGCAGGGAAGGGACTAGCGGGAGTTACGAGCAGTACTTC. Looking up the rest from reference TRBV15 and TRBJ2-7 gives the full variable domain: DAMVIQNPRYQVTQFGKPVTLSCSQTLNHNVMYWYQQKSSQAPKLLFHYYDKDFNNEADTPDNFQSRRPNTSFCFLDIRSPGLGDTAMYLCATSREGTSGSYEQYFGPGTRLTVT.

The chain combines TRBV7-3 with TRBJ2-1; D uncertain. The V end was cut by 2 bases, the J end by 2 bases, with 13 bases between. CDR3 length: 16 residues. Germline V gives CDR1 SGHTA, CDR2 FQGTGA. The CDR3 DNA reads TGTGCCAGCAGCTTAGTTCCAGCGAGCGCCTACAATGAGCAGTTCTTC. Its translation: CASSLVPASAYNEQFF. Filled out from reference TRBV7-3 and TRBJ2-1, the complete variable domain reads GAGVSQTPSNKVTEKGKYVELRCDPISGHTALYWYRQSLGQGPEFLIYFQGTGAADDSGLPNDRFFAVRPEGSVSTLKIQRTERGDSAVYLCASSLVPASAYNEQFFGPGTRLTVL.

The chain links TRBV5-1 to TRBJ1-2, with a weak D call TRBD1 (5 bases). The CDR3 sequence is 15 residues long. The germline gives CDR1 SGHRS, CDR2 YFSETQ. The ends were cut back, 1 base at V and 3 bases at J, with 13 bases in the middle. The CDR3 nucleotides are TGCGCCAGCAGCTTGAGATCAGGGATCGACTATGGCTACACCTTC. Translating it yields CASSLRSGIDYGYTF.

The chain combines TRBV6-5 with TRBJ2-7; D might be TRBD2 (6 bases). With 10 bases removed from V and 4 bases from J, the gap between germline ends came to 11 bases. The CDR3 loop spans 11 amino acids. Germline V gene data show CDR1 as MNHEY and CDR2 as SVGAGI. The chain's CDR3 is CATGLPYEQYF. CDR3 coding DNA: TGTGCCACCGGACTACCATACGAGCAGTACTTC.

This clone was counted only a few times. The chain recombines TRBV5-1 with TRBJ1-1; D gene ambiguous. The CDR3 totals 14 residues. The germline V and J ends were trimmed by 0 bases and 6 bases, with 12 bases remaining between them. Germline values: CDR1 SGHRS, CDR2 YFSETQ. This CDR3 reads CASSLGPVISEAFF. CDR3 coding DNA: TGCGCCAGCAGCTTGGGGCCAGTTATCTCTGAAGCTTTCTTT.

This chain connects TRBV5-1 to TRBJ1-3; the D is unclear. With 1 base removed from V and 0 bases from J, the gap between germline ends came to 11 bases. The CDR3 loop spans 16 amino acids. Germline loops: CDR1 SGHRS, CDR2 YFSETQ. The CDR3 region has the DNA TGCGCCAGCAGCTTGACAGTACCAATCTCTGGAAACACCATATATTTT. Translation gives CASSLTVPISGNTIYF. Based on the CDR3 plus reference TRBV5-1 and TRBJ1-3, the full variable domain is KAGVTQTPRYLIKTRGQQVTLSCSPISGHRSVSWYQQTPGQGLQFLFEYFSETQRNKGNFPGRFSGRQFSNSRSEMNVSTLELGDSALYLCASSLTVPISGNTIYFGEGSWLTVV.

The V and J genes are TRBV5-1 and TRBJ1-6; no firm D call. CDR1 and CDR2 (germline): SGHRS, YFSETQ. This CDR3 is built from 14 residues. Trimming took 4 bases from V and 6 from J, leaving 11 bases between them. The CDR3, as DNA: TGCGCCAGCAGCGGATCCCAAACTAATTCACCCCTCCACTTT. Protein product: CASSGSQTNSPLHF. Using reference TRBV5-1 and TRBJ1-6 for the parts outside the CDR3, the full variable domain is KAGVTQTPRYLIKTRGQQVTLSCSPISGHRSVSWYQQTPGQGLQFLFEYFSETQRNKGNFPGRFSGRQFSNSRSEMNVSTLELGDSALYLCASSGSQTNSPLHFGNGTRLTVT.

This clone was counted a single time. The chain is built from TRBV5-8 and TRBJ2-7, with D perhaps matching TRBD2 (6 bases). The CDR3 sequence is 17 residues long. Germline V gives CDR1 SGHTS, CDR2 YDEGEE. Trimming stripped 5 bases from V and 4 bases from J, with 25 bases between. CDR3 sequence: CASRPPPAGHYRYEQYF. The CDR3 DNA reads TGTGCCAGCAGACCTCCCCCCGCGGGGCACTACCGGTACGAGCAGTACTTC. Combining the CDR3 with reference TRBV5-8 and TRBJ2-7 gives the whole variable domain EAGVTQSPTHLIKTRGQQATLRCSPISGHTSVYWYQQALGLGLQFLLWYDEGEERNRGNFPPRFSGRQFPNYSSELNVNALELEDSALYLCASRPPPAGHYRYEQYFGPGTRLTVT.

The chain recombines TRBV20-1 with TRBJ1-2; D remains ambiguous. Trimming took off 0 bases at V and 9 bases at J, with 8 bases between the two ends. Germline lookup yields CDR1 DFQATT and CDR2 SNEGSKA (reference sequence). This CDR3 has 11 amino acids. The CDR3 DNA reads TGCAGTGCTAGAGATTTAAACCGCTACACCTTC. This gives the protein CSARDLNRYTF.

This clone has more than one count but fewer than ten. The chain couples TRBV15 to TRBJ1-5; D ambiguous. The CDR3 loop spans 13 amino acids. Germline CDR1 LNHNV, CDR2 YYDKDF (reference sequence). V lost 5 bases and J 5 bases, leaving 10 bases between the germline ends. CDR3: CATSGRAYQPQHF. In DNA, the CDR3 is TGTGCCACCAGCGGACGAGCTTATCAGCCCCAGCATTTT.

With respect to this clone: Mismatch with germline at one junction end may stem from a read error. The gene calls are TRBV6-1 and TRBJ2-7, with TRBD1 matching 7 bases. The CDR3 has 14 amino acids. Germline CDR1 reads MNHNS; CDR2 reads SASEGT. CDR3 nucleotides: TGTGCCAGCAGTGAATCTTGGGAAAGACAGGGCTGGCACTTC. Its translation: CASSESWERQGWHF.

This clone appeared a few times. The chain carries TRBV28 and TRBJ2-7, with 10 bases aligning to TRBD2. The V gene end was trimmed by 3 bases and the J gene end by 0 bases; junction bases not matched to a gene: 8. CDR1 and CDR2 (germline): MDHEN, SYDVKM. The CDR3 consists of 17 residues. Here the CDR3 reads CASSFRTSGAGSYEQYF. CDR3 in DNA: TGTGCCAGCAGTTTCAGGACTAGCGGAGCGGGCTCCTACGAGCAGTACTTC.